This T cell receptor (beta chain) is drawn from a study of breast tumors, draining lymph nodes, adjacent tissues. Broader study findings: The lymph node origin of tumor T cells was framed as consistent with a hypothesis, not demonstrated. Luminal-like breast cancer showed significantly higher tumor–nontumor repertoire similarity than basal-like. Data fit most tumor T cells coming from lymph node, expanding in tumor. Tumors had less TCR diversity than lymph nodes, more than nontumor tissue.

TCRdb recomputed calls from the multiplex PCR reads with MiXCR, one row per CDR3 protein. The repertoire holds over 150,000 distinct CDR3 sequences, with roughly 29% as singletons. This clonotype was recorded at least ten times. What it binds is not known. Breast cancer patients provided tissue from their axillary draining lymph nodes. Trimming shortened V by 6 bases and J by 4 bases, and 13 bases separated the two germline ends. Per the germline V gene, CDR1 is LGHDT and CDR2 is YNNKEL (reference sequence). This CDR3 contains 14 residues. The rearrangement uses TRBV3-1 and TRBJ1-3; a possible D gene is TRBD1 (6 bases). Specimen: axillary lymph node tissue. The clonotype originates from a female donor with breast cancer. Some clones in this sample may be carry-over from other donors' samples. The CDR3 region is CASSRRTGGNTIYF. CDR3 nucleotide sequence: TGTGCCAGCAGTCGACGAACAGGGGGAAACACCATATATTTT.